This TCR beta chain appears in the sequencing data of a study of T cell responses to AZD1222 COVID-19 vaccine. The CDR3 contains 14 residues. In germline, CDR1 is LNHDA, CDR2 SQIVND (reference sequence). The V gene lost 7 bases and the J gene lost 5 bases, with 17 bases spanning the gap. TCRdb keeps only in-frame clones here, not all; method: immunoSEQ multiplex PCR. This table holds roughly 76,000 clones, 75% to 90% found once. For this clone: Its antigen is currently unknown.

Study outcomes and limitations: The study found vaccine-associated CD4 TCRs spanning spike, dominant at 160-218 and 743-854. Only 5 or 6 people who got AZD1222 tested seropositive at baseline. Scientists sampled the repertoires only once the peak T cell response had passed.

The starting material was peripheral blood, obtained on day 0 of AZD1222 vaccination. This rearrangement joins TRBV19 to TRBJ1-1; tentative D call: TRBD1 (6 bases). The TCR was taken from an adult in good health. CDR3 nucleotide sequence: TGTGCCAGTAACCCCGAGCGGGGGGCGACTGAAGCTTTCTTT. The encoded protein is CASNPERGATEAFF.